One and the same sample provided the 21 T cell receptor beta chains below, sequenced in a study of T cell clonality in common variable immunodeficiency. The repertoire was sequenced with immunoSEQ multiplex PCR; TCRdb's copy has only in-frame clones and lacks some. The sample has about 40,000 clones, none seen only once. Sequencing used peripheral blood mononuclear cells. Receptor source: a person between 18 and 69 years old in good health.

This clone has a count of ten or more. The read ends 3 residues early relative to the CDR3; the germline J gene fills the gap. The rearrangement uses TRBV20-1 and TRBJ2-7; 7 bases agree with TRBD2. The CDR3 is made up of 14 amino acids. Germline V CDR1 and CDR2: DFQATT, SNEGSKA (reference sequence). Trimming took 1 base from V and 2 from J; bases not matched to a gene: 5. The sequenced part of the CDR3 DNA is TGCAGTGCTAGAGGGCTAGCGGAAACCTACGAG. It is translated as CSARGLAETYE. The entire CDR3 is CSARGLAETYEQYF.

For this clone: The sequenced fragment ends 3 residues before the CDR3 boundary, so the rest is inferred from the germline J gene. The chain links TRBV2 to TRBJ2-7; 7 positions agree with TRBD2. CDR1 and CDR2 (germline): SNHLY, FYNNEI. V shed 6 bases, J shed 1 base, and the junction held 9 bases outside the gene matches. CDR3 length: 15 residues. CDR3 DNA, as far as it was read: TGTGCCAGCAGCCCTAGCGGACCGCCTTCCTACGAG. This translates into CASSPSGPPSYE. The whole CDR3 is CASSPSGPPSYEQYF.

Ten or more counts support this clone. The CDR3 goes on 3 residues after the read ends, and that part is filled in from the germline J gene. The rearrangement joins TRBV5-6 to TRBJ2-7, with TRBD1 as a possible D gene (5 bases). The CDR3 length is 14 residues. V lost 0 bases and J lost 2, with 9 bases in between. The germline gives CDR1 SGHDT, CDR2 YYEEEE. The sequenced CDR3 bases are TGTGCCAGCAGCTTGGTGACAGCAACCTACGAG. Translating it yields CASSLVTATYE. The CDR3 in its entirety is CASSLVTATYEQYF.

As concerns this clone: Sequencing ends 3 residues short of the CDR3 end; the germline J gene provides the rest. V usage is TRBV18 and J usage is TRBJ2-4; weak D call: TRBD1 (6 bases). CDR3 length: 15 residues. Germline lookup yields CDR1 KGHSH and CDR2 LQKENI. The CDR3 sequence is CASSPPQGPAYGQYF. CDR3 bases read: TGTGCCAGCTCACCACCACAGGGCCCCGCCTATGGT.

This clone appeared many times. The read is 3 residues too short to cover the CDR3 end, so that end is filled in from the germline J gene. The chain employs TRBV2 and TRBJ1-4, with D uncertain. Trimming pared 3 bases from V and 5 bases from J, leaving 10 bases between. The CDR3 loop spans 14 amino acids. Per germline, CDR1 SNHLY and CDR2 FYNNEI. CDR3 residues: CASSDYLRNEKLFF. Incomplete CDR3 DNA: TGTGCCAGCAGTGACTATCTTCGGAATGAAAAA.

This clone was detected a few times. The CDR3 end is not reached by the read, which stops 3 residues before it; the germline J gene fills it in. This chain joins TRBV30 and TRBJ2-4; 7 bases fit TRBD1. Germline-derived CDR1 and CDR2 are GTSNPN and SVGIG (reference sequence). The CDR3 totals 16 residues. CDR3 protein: CAWSVATGFSNYGQYF. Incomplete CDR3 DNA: TGTGCCTGGAGTGTGGCGACAGGGTTTTCTAACTATGGT.

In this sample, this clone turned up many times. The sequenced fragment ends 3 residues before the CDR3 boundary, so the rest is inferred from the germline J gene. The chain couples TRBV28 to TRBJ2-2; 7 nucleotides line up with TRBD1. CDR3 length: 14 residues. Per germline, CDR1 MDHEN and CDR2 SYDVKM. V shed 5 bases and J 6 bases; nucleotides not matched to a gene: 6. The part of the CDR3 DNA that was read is TGTGCCAGCAGTCCAGGGGGTTGGGCCGGGGAG. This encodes CASSPGGWAGE. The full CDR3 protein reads CASSPGGWAGELFF.

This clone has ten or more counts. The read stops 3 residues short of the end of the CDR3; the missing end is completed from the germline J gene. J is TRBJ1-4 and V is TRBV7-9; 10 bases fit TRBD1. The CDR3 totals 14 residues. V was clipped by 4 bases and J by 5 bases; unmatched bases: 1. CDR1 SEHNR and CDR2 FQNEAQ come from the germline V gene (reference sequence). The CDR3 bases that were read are TGTGCCAGCAGCTCGGGACAGGGGAATGAAAAA. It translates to CASSSGQGNEK. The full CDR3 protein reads CASSSGQGNEKLFF.

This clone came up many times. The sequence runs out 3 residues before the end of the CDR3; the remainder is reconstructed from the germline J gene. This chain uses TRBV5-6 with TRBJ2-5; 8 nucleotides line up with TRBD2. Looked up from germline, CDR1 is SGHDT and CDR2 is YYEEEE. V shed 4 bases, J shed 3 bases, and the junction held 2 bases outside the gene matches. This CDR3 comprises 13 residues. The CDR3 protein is CASSEGLEETQYF. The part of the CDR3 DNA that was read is TGTGCCAGCAGCGAGGGACTAGAAGAGACC. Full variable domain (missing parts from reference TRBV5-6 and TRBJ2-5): DAGVTQSPTHLIKTRGQQVTLRCSPKSGHDTVSWYQQALGQGPQFIFQYYEEEERQRGNFPDRFSGHQFPNYSSELNVNALLLGDSALYLCASSEGLEETQYFGPGTRLLVL.

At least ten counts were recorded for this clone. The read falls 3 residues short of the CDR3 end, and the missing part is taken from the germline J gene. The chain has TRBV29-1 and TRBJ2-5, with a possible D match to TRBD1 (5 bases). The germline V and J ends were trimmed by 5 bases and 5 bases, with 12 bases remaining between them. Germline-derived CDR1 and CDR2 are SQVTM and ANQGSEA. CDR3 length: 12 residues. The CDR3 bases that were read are TGCAGCGTTTTCAGGGCATCGGAGACC. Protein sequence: CSVFRASET. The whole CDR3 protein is CSVFRASETQYF.

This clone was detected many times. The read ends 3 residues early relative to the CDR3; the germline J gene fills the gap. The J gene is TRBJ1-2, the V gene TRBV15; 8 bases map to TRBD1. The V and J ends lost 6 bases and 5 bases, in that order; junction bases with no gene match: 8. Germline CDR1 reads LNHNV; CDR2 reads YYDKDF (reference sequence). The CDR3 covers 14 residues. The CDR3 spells CATRSRGQDYGYTF. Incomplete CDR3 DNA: TGTGCCACCAGATCCAGGGGGCAGGATTATGGC.

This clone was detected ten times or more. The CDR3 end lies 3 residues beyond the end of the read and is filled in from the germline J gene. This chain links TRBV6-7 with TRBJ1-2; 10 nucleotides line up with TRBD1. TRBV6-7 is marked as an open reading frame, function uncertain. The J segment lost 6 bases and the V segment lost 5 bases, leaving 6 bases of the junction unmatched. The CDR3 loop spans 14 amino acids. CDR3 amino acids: CASSPRDRGDGYTF. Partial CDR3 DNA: TGTGCCAGCAGTCCCCGGGACAGGGGCGATGGC.

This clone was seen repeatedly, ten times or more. CDR3 amino acids: CASSREAGTGVGYTF. The sequenced CDR3 bases are TGCGCCAGCAGCCGCGAAGCCGGGACAGGGGTTGGC. The genes are TRBV4-1 and TRBJ1-2, with 10 bases aligning to TRBD1. The read ends 3 residues before the CDR3 terminus; that terminus is restored from the germline J gene. V dropped 4 bases and J dropped 7; count of bases not matched to a gene: 9. This CDR3 spans 15 amino acids. CDR1 MGHRA and CDR2 YSYEKL come from the germline V gene.

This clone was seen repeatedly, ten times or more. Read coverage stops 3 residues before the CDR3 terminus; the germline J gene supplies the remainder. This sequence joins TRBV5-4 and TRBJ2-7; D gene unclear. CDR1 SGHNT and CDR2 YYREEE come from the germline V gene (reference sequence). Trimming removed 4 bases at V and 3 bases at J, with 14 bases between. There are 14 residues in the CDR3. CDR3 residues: CASSPSVDLYEQYF. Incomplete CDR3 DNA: TGTGCCAGCAGCCCCAGCGTAGACCTCTACGAG.

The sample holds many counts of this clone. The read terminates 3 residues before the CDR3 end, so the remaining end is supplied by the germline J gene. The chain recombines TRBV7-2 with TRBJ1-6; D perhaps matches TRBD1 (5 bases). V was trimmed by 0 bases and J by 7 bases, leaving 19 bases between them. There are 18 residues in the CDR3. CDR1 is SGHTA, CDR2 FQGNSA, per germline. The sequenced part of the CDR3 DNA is TGTGCCAGCAGCTTAGCGCTAGGGGCAGGGTTGATAAATTCACCC. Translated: CASSLALGAGLINSP. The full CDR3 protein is CASSLALGAGLINSPLHF.

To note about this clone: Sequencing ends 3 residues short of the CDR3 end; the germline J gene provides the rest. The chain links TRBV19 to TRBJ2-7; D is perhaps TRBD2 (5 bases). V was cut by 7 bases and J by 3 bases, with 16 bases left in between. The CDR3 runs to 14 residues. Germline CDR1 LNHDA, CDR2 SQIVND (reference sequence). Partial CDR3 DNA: TGTGCCAGTACCGAGGGCCGGGGTCTCTACGAG. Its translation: CASTEGRGLYE. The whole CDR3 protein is CASTEGRGLYEQYF.

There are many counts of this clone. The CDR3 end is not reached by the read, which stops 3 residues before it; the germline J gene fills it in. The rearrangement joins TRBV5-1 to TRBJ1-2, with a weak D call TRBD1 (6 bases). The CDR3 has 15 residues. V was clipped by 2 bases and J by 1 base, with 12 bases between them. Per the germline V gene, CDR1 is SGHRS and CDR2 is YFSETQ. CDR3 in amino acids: CASSFGGGGNYGYTF. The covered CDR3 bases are TGCGCCAGCAGCTTTGGGGGCGGCGGTAACTATGGC.

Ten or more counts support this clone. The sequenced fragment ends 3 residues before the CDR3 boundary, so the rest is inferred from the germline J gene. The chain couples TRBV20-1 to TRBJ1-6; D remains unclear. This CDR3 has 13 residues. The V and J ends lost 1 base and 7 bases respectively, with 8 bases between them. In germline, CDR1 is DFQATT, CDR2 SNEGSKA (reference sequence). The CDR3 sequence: CSARVVENSPLHF. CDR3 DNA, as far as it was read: TGCAGTGCTAGAGTGGTAGAAAATTCACCC.

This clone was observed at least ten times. The CDR3 bases that were read are TGTGCTAGTGGTTTGATCAGGGAA. This translates into CASGLIRE. In full, the CDR3 is CASGLIREAFF. The genes are TRBV12-5 and TRBJ1-1; D not certain. Sequencing ends 3 residues short of the CDR3 end; the germline J gene provides the rest. CDR3 length equals 11 residues. Germline V gene data show CDR1 as LGHNT and CDR2 as FRNRAP.

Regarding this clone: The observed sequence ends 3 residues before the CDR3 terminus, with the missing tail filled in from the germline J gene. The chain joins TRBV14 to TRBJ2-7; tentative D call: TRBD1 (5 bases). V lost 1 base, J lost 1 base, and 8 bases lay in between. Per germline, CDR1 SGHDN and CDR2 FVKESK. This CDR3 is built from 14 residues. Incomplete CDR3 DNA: TGTGCCAGCAGCCAAGTACAGGTATCCTACGAG. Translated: CASSQVQVSYE. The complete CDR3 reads CASSQVQVSYEQYF.

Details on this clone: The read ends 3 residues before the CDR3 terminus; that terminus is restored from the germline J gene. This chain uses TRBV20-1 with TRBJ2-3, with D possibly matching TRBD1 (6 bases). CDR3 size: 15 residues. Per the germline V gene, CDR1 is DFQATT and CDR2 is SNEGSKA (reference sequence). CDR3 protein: CSAFTGTQQQETQYF. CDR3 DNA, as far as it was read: TGCAGTGCTTTTACCGGGACACAGCAACAAGAGACG.